This T cell receptor (beta chain) was identified during a study of cytomegalovirus exposure and HLA in healthy donors. This clone was seen once. Both 60 Vbeta primers and 13 Jbeta primers went into the PCR. Produced via immunoSEQ multiplex PCR; TCRdb's table is partial and in-frame only. The sample gives approximately 70,000 clones, about 74% of which show up once; about an eighth is in the top ten. V lost 0 bases and J lost 7, with 7 bases in between. Germline values: CDR1 SGHDT, CDR2 YYEEEE. CDR3 length: 12 residues. Sequenced sample: PBMCs. The V call is TRBV5-6, the J call TRBJ1-1, with unresolved D. The receptor comes from a human donor in good health. CDR3: CASSLGVGEAFF. CDR3 DNA: TGTGCCAGCAGCTTGGGCGTCGGTGAAGCTTTCTTT.